A single sample gave rise to the 32 T cell receptor beta chains below, sequenced in a study of regulatory T cells in long-lasting Graves disease. Building the TCR beta libraries relied on iRepertoire HTBI primers, and CDR3 regions underwent Arm-PCR. In TCRdb, the multiplex PCR reads were re-called with MiXCR into one record per CDR3 protein. The sample has about 660,000 distinct CDR3 sequences, about 30% seen once. Regarding time point: persistent/refractory GD, antithyroid drugs over 5 years with positive TRAb. After RNA was extracted from PBMCs, the TCR library was made from it. The material was peripheral blood mononuclear cells (PBMCs), obtained when the disease was refractory, from a patient treated with antithyroid drugs. Every receptor here comes from a female donor with Graves disease.

V usage is TRBV27 and J usage is TRBJ2-2, with a weak D call TRBD2 (5 bases). Germline V CDR1 and CDR2: MNHEY, SMNVEV (reference sequence). V lost 4 bases, J lost 7 bases, and 16 bases lay in between. This CDR3 region has 15 residues. The CDR3 DNA sequence: TGTGCCAGCAGTTCAGCTCAGTGGGGAGACGGGGAGCTGTTTTTT. The encoded protein is CASSSAQWGDGELFF.

This clonotype turned up a few times. V usage is TRBV19 and J usage is TRBJ1-2, with 7 bases aligning to TRBD1. J was trimmed by 2 bases and V by 4 bases; bases with no gene match: 7. The CDR3 has 15 amino acids. Germline CDR1 LNHDA, CDR2 SQIVND (reference sequence). The CDR3 is CASSNWGQSNYGYTF. As DNA, the CDR3 is TGTGCCAGTAGTAATTGGGGACAGTCCAACTATGGCTACACCTTC.

The V and J genes are TRBV6-2 or TRBV6-3 and TRBJ2-7; 10 bases are shared with TRBD2. This CDR3 region has 15 residues. Germline V gene data show CDR1 as MNHEY and CDR2 as SVGEGT. The V and J ends lost 6 bases and 7 bases, in that order; junction bases with no gene match: 12. In DNA form, the CDR3 reads TGTGCCAGCAGCAAGCCTAGCGGGAGTTCGGATGAGCAGTACTTC. Amino acids: CASSKPSGSSDEQYF.

The chain has TRBV5-1 and TRBJ1-3; the match to TRBD1 covers 7 bases. The CDR3 has 15 amino acids. Unmatched junction bases numbered 6, after V lost 4 bases and J lost 2 bases. Germline V gives CDR1 SGHRS, CDR2 YFSETQ. CDR3 nucleotides: TGCGCCAGCAGCGAGGGACAGTTAGCTGGAAACACCATATATTTT. It codes for CASSEGQLAGNTIYF.

This clonotype was detected many times. This rearrangement joins TRBV6-5 to TRBJ2-7, with D hard to call. This CDR3 spans 12 amino acids. The V end lost 0 bases, the J end lost 6 bases, and 6 bases lay between the germline ends. The germline gives CDR1 MNHEY, CDR2 SVGAGI. Written as DNA, the CDR3 is TGTGCCAGCAGTTACTCGGCCGGCGAGCAGTACTTC. Amino acids: CASSYSAGEQYF.

The rearrangement links TRBV9 to TRBJ1-6; D not resolved. The length of the CDR3 is 14 residues. Germline CDR1 SGDLS, CDR2 YYNGEE. V was clipped by 4 bases and J by 7 bases, with 12 bases between them. This chain's CDR3 is CASSSRTRNSPLHF. CDR3 bases: TGTGCCAGCAGCTCCCGGACTCGAAATTCACCCCTCCACTTT.

This clonotype was observed a few times. The CDR3 reads CASSSSQGAPLHF. In nucleotides, the CDR3 is TGTGCCAGTAGCAGTTCTCAGGGTGCACCCCTCCACTTT. The V call is TRBV19, the J call TRBJ1-6; possible D gene TRBD1, 5 bases. Trimming took off 6 bases at V and 11 bases at J, with 14 bases between the two ends. The CDR3 length is 13 residues. Germline V gives CDR1 LNHDA, CDR2 SQIVND (reference sequence).

The chain links TRBV7-2 to TRBJ2-7; D unclear. The CDR3 extends over 15 amino acids. Per germline, CDR1 SGHTA and CDR2 FQGNSA. Deletions cut 2 bases from V and 0 bases from J, with 11 bases between. The CDR3 bases are TGTGCCAGCAGCTTATCCCCCAGGCCCTCCTACGAGCAGTACTTC. Its protein is CASSLSPRPSYEQYF. Variable domain in full (rest from reference TRBV7-2 and TRBJ2-7): GAGVSQSPSNKVTEKGKDVELRCDPISGHTALYWYRQSLGQGLEFLIYFQGNSAPDKSGLPSDRFSAERTGGSVSTLTIQRTQQEDSAVYLCASSLSPRPSYEQYFGPGTRLTVT.

In its sample, this clonotype was seen a few times. The germline gene is not matched at one end of the junction; a read error may be the cause. The J gene is TRBJ2-6, the V gene TRBV5-1; D is undetermined. From germline, CDR1 is SGHRS and CDR2 YFSETQ. There are 14 residues in the CDR3. DNA for the CDR3: TGTGCCAGCAGCTTAGTCTCTGGGGCCAACGTCCTGACTTTC. It translates to CASSLVSGANVLTF.

This clonotype was detected only a few times. At one end the junction does not follow the germline gene, possibly because of a read error. J is TRBJ2-7 and V is TRBV12-3 or TRBV12-4; 8 bases match TRBD2. CDR3 length: 12 amino acids. This CDR3 is CASRGGLERESF. The CDR3 bases are TGTGCCAGCAGGGGTGGGCTCGAGCGGGAGTCCTTC.

V gene TRBV29-1 combines with J gene TRBJ2-7; D is uncertain. This CDR3 contains 11 residues. The V gene lost 2 bases and the J gene lost 3 bases, with 5 bases spanning the gap. Germline V gives CDR1 SQVTM, CDR2 ANQGSEA. In nucleotides, the CDR3 is TGCAGCGTTGAATTTAACTACGAGCAGTACTTC. Encoded protein: CSVEFNYEQYF.

V is TRBV6-2 or TRBV6-3 and J is TRBJ1-4; D uncertain. Germline CDR1 MNHEY, CDR2 SVGEGT. The CDR3 spans 13 residues. Trimming pared 2 bases from V and 8 bases from J, leaving 9 bases between. In DNA, the CDR3 is TGTGCCAGCAGTTACAGGCCGAGCGAAAAACTGTTTTTT. It yields the protein CASSYRPSEKLFF.

This clonotype was detected once. The genes are TRBV5-1 and TRBJ1-1, with D hard to call. Germline V lookup: CDR1 SGHRS, CDR2 YFSETQ. The CDR3 totals 14 residues. The V and J ends lost 0 bases and 2 bases respectively, with 8 bases between them. The CDR3 DNA follows: TGCGCCAGCAGCTTGGGACATCACAACACTGAAGCTTTCTTT. It is translated as CASSLGHHNTEAFF.

CDR3 sequence: CASSPLPRPMMNTEAFF. DNA of the CDR3: TGCGCCAGCAGCCCTCTCCCTCGGCCGATGATGAACACTGAAGCTTTCTTT. The V call is TRBV5-1, the J call TRBJ1-1; D not resolved. CDR1 is SGHRS and CDR2 is YFSETQ in the germline V gene. Trimming took off 4 bases at V and 0 bases at J, with 19 bases between the two ends. The CDR3 contains 17 residues.

The chain carries TRBV10-3 and TRBJ1-5; D is ambiguous. The germline gives CDR1 ENHRY, CDR2 SYGVKD. V gave up 10 bases and J gave up 3 bases, with 13 bases separating them. The CDR3 extends over 13 amino acids. CDR3: CASTPINNQPQHF. CDR3 DNA sequence: TGTGCCAGCACCCCCATCAACAATCAGCCCCAGCATTTT.

This clonotype was picked up a small number of times. V usage is TRBV12-3 or TRBV12-4 and J usage is TRBJ2-7; 8 nucleotides line up with TRBD1. CDR3 size: 14 residues. Trimming removed 3 bases from V and 2 bases from J; junction bases left unmatched: 3. The CDR3 sequence is CASSFARGPYEQYF. The CDR3 region has the DNA TGTGCCAGCAGTTTCGCCAGGGGGCCCTACGAGCAGTACTTC.

The V call is TRBV11-2, the J call TRBJ2-2, with 12 bases aligning to TRBD1. The CDR3 totals 16 residues. The V segment lost 5 bases and the J segment 4 bases; nucleotides outside the gene matches: 5. The germline gives CDR1 SGHAT, CDR2 FQNNGV. CDR3 DNA sequence: TGTGCCAGCAGCGCGGGACAGGGGGCGGTCACCGGGGAGCTGTTTTTT. Residues: CASSAGQGAVTGELFF.

The J gene is TRBJ2-7, the V gene TRBV29-1; D is perhaps TRBD1 (5 bases). This CDR3 spans 12 amino acids. Germline V gives CDR1 SQVTM, CDR2 ANQGSEA. Trimming removed 3 bases from V and 6 bases from J, with 12 bases in between. The chain's CDR3 is CSVDKGLGEQYF. The CDR3 region has the DNA TGCAGCGTTGACAAGGGGCTTGGCGAGCAGTACTTC.

The V gene is TRBV20-1, the J gene TRBJ2-3; 10 bases align to TRBD2. The germline CDR1 and CDR2 sequences are DFQATT and SNEGSKA (reference sequence). The CDR3 contains 16 residues. The ends lost 1 base at V and 0 bases at J; junction bases unmatched: 4. CDR3 sequence (DNA): TGCAGTGCTAGAGGGAGCGGGAGGGGTAGCACAGATACGCAGTATTTT. It specifies CSARGSGRGSTDTQYF.

This clonotype was recorded many times. The chain has TRBV28 and TRBJ1-2; 9 bases map to TRBD1. The CDR3 is 13 residues long. The ends lost 6 bases at V and 8 bases at J; junction bases unmatched: 7. Germline V gene sequence: CDR1 MDHEN, CDR2 SYDVKM. CDR3 region: CASRIQGAGGYTF. CDR3 coding DNA: TGTGCCAGCAGAATACAGGGGGCGGGGGGCTACACCTTC.

The rearrangement joins TRBV5-4 to TRBJ2-7, with D unclear. This CDR3 comprises 13 residues. CDR1 is SGHNT and CDR2 is YYREEE in the germline V gene (reference sequence). Trimming removed 4 bases at V and 6 bases at J, with 14 bases between. The CDR3 DNA sequence: TGTGCCAGCAGCAAGGACGGACCGGGCGAGCAGTACTTC. As protein: CASSKDGPGEQYF.

The gene calls are TRBV7-9 and TRBJ1-6, with TRBD1 matching 9 bases. CDR3 length equals 15 residues. The V segment lost 2 bases and the J segment 7 bases; nucleotides outside the gene matches: 3. Germline lookup yields CDR1 SEHNR and CDR2 FQNEAQ (reference sequence). The CDR3: CASSLRDRANSPLHF. The CDR3 DNA sequence: TGTGCCAGCAGCTTACGGGACAGGGCCAATTCACCCCTCCACTTT. The full variable domain, its missing parts supplied by reference TRBV7-9 and TRBJ1-6, is DTGVSQNPRHKITKRGQNVTFRCDPISEHNRLYWYRQTLGQGPEFLTYFQNEAQLEKSRLLSDRFSAERPKGSFSTLEIQRTEQGDSAMYLCASSLRDRANSPLHFGNGTRLTVT.

This clonotype was seen only a few times. This sequence joins TRBV6-2 or TRBV6-3 and TRBJ2-7, with TRBD2 identical over 10 bases. V trimming: 7 bases; J trimming: 0 bases; junction bases outside the gene matches: 6. There are 15 residues in the CDR3. CDR1 is MNHEY, CDR2 SVGEGT, per germline. The CDR3 DNA sequence: TGTGCCAGCAACCCCTTAGCGGGAGGCTCCTACGAGCAGTACTTC. It specifies CASNPLAGGSYEQYF.

This chain uses TRBV3-1 with TRBJ1-3; 7 nucleotides match TRBD1. This CDR3 spans 16 amino acids. The trim removed 1 base at V and 0 bases at J, leaving 3 bases unmatched. Germline assignment: CDR1 LGHDT and CDR2 YNNKEL (reference sequence). Written as DNA, the CDR3 is TGTGCCAGCAGCCAAGGGACAGGCACCTCTGGAAACACCATATATTTT. It encodes CASSQGTGTSGNTIYF.

Points on this clonotype: The junction differs from germline at one of its ends, possibly a read error. This chain uses TRBV27 with TRBJ2-4; TRBD1 matches 8 bases. The CDR3 is made up of 15 amino acids. Germline V CDR1 and CDR2: MNHEY, SMNVEV (reference sequence). The CDR3 loop is CAGRGQGPKRNIQYF. In nucleotides, the CDR3 is TGTGCCGGCAGAGGACAGGGCCCTAAAAGAAACATTCAGTACTTC.

The chain employs TRBV20-1 and TRBJ2-1, with 12 bases aligning to TRBD2. The germline V gene encodes CDR1 DFQATT and CDR2 SNEGSKA (reference sequence). Trimming at V came to 3 bases and at J to 4 bases, leaving 7 bases not matched to a gene. The CDR3 sequence is 16 residues long. In DNA form, the CDR3 reads TGCAGTGCTAGTACTAGCGGGAGGTTGATGTACAATGAGCAGTTCTTC. As protein: CSASTSGRLMYNEQFF.

There are many counts of this clonotype. This chain connects TRBV12-3 or TRBV12-4 to TRBJ1-2; a possible D gene is TRBD1 (5 bases). V lost 5 bases, J lost 5 bases, and 15 bases lay in between. The CDR3 covers 14 residues. CDR3 in DNA: TGTGCCAGCAGTACCACAGGTGCTTGGTATGGCTACACCTTC. Encoded protein: CASSTTGAWYGYTF.

Details on this clonotype: A much larger clone lies one base from this, so it may be a read error. The CDR3 end shows no conserved phenylalanine or tryptophan, and so a read error is likely. The chain links TRBV27 to TRBJ1-2, with D possibly matching TRBD1 (5 bases). CDR1 is MNHEY and CDR2 is SMNVEV in the germline V gene (reference sequence). The CDR3 totals 13 residues. The germline V and J ends were trimmed by 3 bases and 3 bases, with 8 bases remaining between them. CDR3 DNA: TGTGCCAGCAGTTTTGGAGGGGACTATGGCTACACCCTC. Its protein is CASSFGGDYGYTL.

The rearrangement joins TRBV7-3 to TRBJ1-1, with 11 bases aligning to TRBD1. This CDR3 is built from 16 residues. V lost 2 bases and J lost 4; bases outside the gene matches: 6. Germline assignment: CDR1 SGHTA and CDR2 FQGTGA. CDR3 loop: CASSLWGGQGGTEAFF. CDR3 coding DNA: TGTGCCAGCAGCTTATGGGGGGGACAGGGGGGCACTGAAGCTTTCTTT.

The CDR3 protein is CASSSAGQVGTEAFF. In DNA form, the CDR3 reads TGTGCCAGTAGTAGCGCCGGACAGGTGGGAACTGAAGCTTTCTTT. The chain links TRBV19 to TRBJ1-1, with 7 bases lining up with TRBD1. Germline CDR1 LNHDA, CDR2 SQIVND (reference sequence). The V gene end was trimmed by 4 bases and the J gene end by 5 bases; junction bases not matched to a gene: 10. The CDR3 loop spans 15 amino acids.

This rearrangement joins TRBV7-3 to TRBJ2-1, with unresolved D. In germline, CDR1 is SGHTA, CDR2 FQGTGA. The germline V and J ends were trimmed by 2 bases and 6 bases, with 8 bases remaining between them. The CDR3 is 13 amino acids. The CDR3 region has the DNA TGTGCCAGCAGCTTATACAGCCGCAATGAGCAGTTCTTC. Translating it yields CASSLYSRNEQFF.

V is TRBV11-2 and J is TRBJ2-5; the match to TRBD1 covers 9 bases. The CDR3 consists of 15 residues. The germline V gene encodes CDR1 SGHAT and CDR2 FQNNGV. V lost 2 bases and J lost 5; bases outside the gene matches: 6. CDR3 amino acids: CASSLRDRAGETQYF. In DNA, the CDR3 is TGTGCCAGCAGCTTACGGGACAGGGCCGGGGAGACCCAGTACTTC.